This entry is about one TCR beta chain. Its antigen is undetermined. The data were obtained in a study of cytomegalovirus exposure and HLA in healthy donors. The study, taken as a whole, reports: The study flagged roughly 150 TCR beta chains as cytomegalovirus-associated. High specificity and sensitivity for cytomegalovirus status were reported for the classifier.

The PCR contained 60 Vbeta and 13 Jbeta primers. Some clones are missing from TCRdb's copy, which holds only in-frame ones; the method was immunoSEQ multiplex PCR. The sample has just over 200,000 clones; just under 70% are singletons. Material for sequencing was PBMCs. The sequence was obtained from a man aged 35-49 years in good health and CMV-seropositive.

The chain's CDR3 is CASSIMRGGPTNEKLFF. The CDR3 coding sequence is TGTGCCAGTAGTATTATGAGAGGGGGCCCAACTAATGAAAAACTGTTTTTT. The genes are TRBV19 and TRBJ1-4, with 7 nucleotides matching TRBD1. Unmatched junction bases numbered 7, after V lost 3 bases and J lost 0 bases. In germline, CDR1 is LNHDA, CDR2 SQIVND (reference sequence). The CDR3 runs 17 residues.